One sample yielded the 18 T cell receptor beta chains listed below, sequenced in a study of T cell changes during pregnancy in multiple sclerosis. TCRdb's table, derived via immunoSEQ multiplex PCR, lists solely in-frame clones and lacks some. The sample holds around 30,000 clones, about 88% seen once. Sample: CD8+ T cells from peripheral blood mononuclear cells, taken in the second trimester of pregnancy. These receptors were collected from a female donor with multiple sclerosis, enrolled in a pregnancy study.

The J gene is TRBJ1-6, the V gene TRBV27; no definite D call. Trimming shortened V by 8 bases and J by 0 bases, and 8 bases separated the two germline ends. Germline values: CDR1 MNHEY, CDR2 SMNVEV (reference sequence). This CDR3 contains 14 residues. The CDR3 nucleotides are TGTGCCAGCGGAGGATCCTCCTATAATTCACCCCTCCACTTT. Protein sequence: CASGGSSYNSPLHF.

J is TRBJ2-7 and V is TRBV28, with no clear D. The ends were cut back, 6 bases at V and 6 bases at J, with 15 bases in the middle. CDR1 and CDR2 from the germline V gene are MDHEN and SYDVKM. The length of the CDR3 is 13 residues. This CDR3 reads CASSVLAPGEQYF. CDR3 DNA sequence: TGTGCCAGCAGCGTCCTGGCCCCAGGCGAGCAGTACTTC.

The chain links TRBV19 to TRBJ2-7; the match to TRBD1 covers 10 bases. This CDR3 comprises 18 residues. Germline lookup yields CDR1 LNHDA and CDR2 SQIVND (reference sequence). Unmatched junction bases numbered 14, after V lost 5 bases and J lost 1 base. The CDR3 is CASSEKRTGTGVSYEQYF. The CDR3 DNA is TGTGCCAGTAGTGAAAAAAGGACCGGGACAGGGGTTTCCTACGAGCAGTACTTC.

This rearrangement joins TRBV5-4 to TRBJ1-1; TRBD1 might be the D (5 bases). V was clipped by 4 bases and J by 5 bases, with 12 bases between them. Germline V lookup: CDR1 SGHNT, CDR2 YYREEE (reference sequence). This CDR3 has 13 residues. As DNA, the CDR3 is TGTGCCAGCAGCCCGCCGGGGGTGACTGAAGCTTTCTTT. It translates to CASSPPGVTEAFF.

V usage is TRBV28 and J usage is TRBJ2-1, with TRBD2 identical over 9 bases. V dropped 1 base and J dropped 3; count of bases not matched to a gene: 10. CDR1 and CDR2 (germline): MDHEN, SYDVKM. The length of the CDR3 is 18 residues. The CDR3 sequence: CASSLLVSGRDIYNEQFF. The CDR3 DNA reads TGTGCCAGCAGTTTATTGGTTAGCGGGAGAGATATCTACAATGAGCAGTTCTTC. Complete variable domain (other parts from reference TRBV28 and TRBJ2-1): DVKVTQSSRYLVKRTGEKVFLECVQDMDHENMFWYRQDPGLGLRLIYFSYDVKMKEKGDIPEGYSVSREKKERFSLILESASTNQTSMYLCASSLLVSGRDIYNEQFFGPGTRLTVL.

This sequence joins TRBV9 and TRBJ2-1; D perhaps matches TRBD2 (6 bases). There are 18 residues in the CDR3. Deletions cut 4 bases from V and 0 bases from J, with 20 bases between. Per germline, CDR1 SGDLS and CDR2 YYNGEE. The CDR3 region has the DNA TGTGCCAGCAGCCCTTCGGGGAGCGGGCTGAGCTCCTACAATGAGCAGTTCTTC. The encoded protein is CASSPSGSGLSSYNEQFF.

The chain joins TRBV5-1 to TRBJ2-5, with 8 bases fitting TRBD2. This CDR3 has 17 residues. V trimming: 0 bases; J trimming: 4 bases; junction bases outside the gene matches: 11. The V gene's germline CDR1 is SGHRS and CDR2 YFSETQ. CDR3 residues: CASSLAVGLAERETQYF. CDR3 coding DNA: TGCGCCAGCAGCTTGGCCGTTGGACTAGCCGAACGAGAGACCCAGTACTTC.

This sequence joins TRBV27 and TRBJ2-1, with TRBD2 identical over 9 bases. Germline V gene data show CDR1 as MNHEY and CDR2 as SMNVEV (reference sequence). Losses at the gene ends were 4 bases for V and 10 bases for J; bases not matched to a gene: 8. The CDR3 contains 14 residues. The CDR3 protein is CASSYPGLANEQFF. For the CDR3, the DNA is TGTGCCAGCAGTTACCCGGGACTAGCAAACGAGCAGTTCTTC.

The V and J genes are TRBV28 and TRBJ2-3; 15 bases fit TRBD2. The germline CDR1 and CDR2 sequences are MDHEN and SYDVKM. This CDR3 spans 15 amino acids. Trimming took 2 bases from V and 14 from J; bases not matched to a gene: 8. The CDR3 DNA reads TGTGCCAGCAGTTTAATGCGGACTAGCGGGAGGGCCGGGTATTTT. This encodes CASSLMRTSGRAGYF. Drawing the rest from reference TRBV28 and TRBJ2-3, the complete variable domain is DVKVTQSSRYLVKRTGEKVFLECVQDMDHENMFWYRQDPGLGLRLIYFSYDVKMKEKGDIPEGYSVSREKKERFSLILESASTNQTSMYLCASSLMRTSGRAGYFGPGTRLTVL.

This clone was seen more than once but under ten times. V usage is TRBV27 and J usage is TRBJ2-2; possible D gene TRBD2, 7 bases. Trimming stripped 0 bases from V and 4 bases from J, with 15 bases between. The CDR3 is made up of 17 amino acids. Germline CDR1 MNHEY, CDR2 SMNVEV (reference sequence). CDR3: CASSLSAGDTITGELFF. CDR3 DNA sequence: TGTGCCAGCAGTTTATCTGCGGGGGACACGATCACCGGGGAGCTGTTTTTT.

V usage is TRBV19 and J usage is TRBJ1-1; TRBD1 matches at 10 bases. The ends lost 4 bases at V and 4 bases at J; junction bases unmatched: 6. This CDR3 has 15 residues. CDR1 and CDR2 from the germline V gene are LNHDA and SQIVND (reference sequence). CDR3 nucleotides: TGTGCCAGTAGTAGTCGACAGGGGGCGCGCACTGAAGCTTTCTTT. Amino acid sequence: CASSSRQGARTEAFF.

The chain links TRBV12-5 to TRBJ2-1; D unclear. Germline V gene data show CDR1 as LGHNT and CDR2 as FRNRAP. CDR3 length equals 12 residues. The V end lost 0 bases, the J end lost 7 bases, and 4 bases lay between the germline ends. CDR3 coding DNA: TGTGCTAGTGGTTTGGTTCAGAATGAGCAGTTCTTC. Residues: CASGLVQNEQFF.

The CDR3 DNA reads TGTGCCAGCAGCTCCCCCGGACAGGGACAATTGGAGACCCAGTACTTC. Translating gives CASSSPGQGQLETQYF. The J gene is TRBJ2-5, the V gene TRBV7-6; 8 bases fit TRBD1. J gave up 5 bases and V 4 bases, and 12 bases lay outside the gene matches. The CDR3 loop spans 16 amino acids. Germline CDR1 is SGHVS and CDR2 is FNYEAQ.

This clone showed up just once. The gene calls are TRBV6-1 and TRBJ2-2; 10 bases fit TRBD2. J gave up 7 bases and V 1 base, and 6 bases lay outside the gene matches. The CDR3 covers 16 residues. From germline, CDR1 is MNHNS and CDR2 SASEGT. CDR3 sequence: CASSEDRSGRIGELFF. CDR3 nucleotide sequence: TGTGCCAGCAGTGAAGATCGTAGCGGGAGGATCGGGGAGCTGTTTTTT.

The chain links TRBV11-2 to TRBJ1-2; 12 nucleotides match TRBD1. V lost 6 bases, J lost 7 bases, and 9 bases stayed unmatched. CDR3 length equals 15 residues. CDR1 and CDR2 (germline): SGHAT, FQNNGV. The CDR3, as DNA: TGTGCCAGCAGGCGGGACAGGGGGCGGATCGGTGGCTACACCTTC. This sequence encodes CASRRDRGRIGGYTF.

The chain carries TRBV27 and TRBJ1-6; 8 nucleotides align to TRBD1. Germline assignment: CDR1 MNHEY and CDR2 SMNVEV (reference sequence). With 5 bases clipped from V and 9 bases from J, the junction kept 6 bases outside the gene matches. The CDR3 consists of 14 residues. The CDR3 region has the DNA TGTGCCAGCAGTGCCACAGGGGGGGGTTCACCCCTCCACTTT. Translated: CASSATGGGSPLHF.

This chain joins TRBV9 and TRBJ1-2, with D possibly matching TRBD1 (5 bases). V lost 3 bases, J lost 2 bases, and 17 bases lay in between. This CDR3 is 16 amino acids long. Germline V gene lookup returns CDR1 SGDLS and CDR2 YYNGEE. The CDR3 region has the DNA TGTGCCAGCAGCGACAAAGGGACTGAAGCGAACTATGGCTACACCTTC. This sequence encodes CASSDKGTEANYGYTF.

This chain links TRBV10-3 with TRBJ1-5; D is possibly TRBD1 (6 bases). The CDR3 is made up of 16 amino acids. The V gene's germline CDR1 is ENHRY and CDR2 SYGVKD. Trimming took off 3 bases at V and 0 bases at J, with 12 bases between the two ends. The CDR3 region is CAISDLDSYSNQPQHF. In DNA, the CDR3 is TGTGCCATCAGTGATTTGGACAGCTATAGCAATCAGCCCCAGCATTTT.